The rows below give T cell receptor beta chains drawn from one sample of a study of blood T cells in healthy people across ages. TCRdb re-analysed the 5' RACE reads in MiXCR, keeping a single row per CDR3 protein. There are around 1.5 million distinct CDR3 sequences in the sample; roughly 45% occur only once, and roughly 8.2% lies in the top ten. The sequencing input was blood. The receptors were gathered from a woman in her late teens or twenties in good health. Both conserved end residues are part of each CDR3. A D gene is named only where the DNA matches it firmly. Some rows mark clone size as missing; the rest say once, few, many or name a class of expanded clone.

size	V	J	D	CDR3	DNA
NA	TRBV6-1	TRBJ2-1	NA	CASRGAASSYNEQFF	TGTGCCAGCAGGGGGGCGGCCTCTTCGTACAATGAGCAGTTCTTC
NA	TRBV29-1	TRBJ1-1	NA	CSARQVDYTEAFF	TGCAGCGCCCGTCAGGTGGATTACACTGAAGCTTTCTTT
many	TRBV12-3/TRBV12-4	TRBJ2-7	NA	CASSPTGRVYEQYF	TGTGCCAGCAGTCCTACGGGGCGGGTATACGAGCAGTACTTC
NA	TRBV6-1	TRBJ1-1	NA	CASSEFGRAFF	TGTGCCAGCAGTGAATTCGGGAGGGCTTTCTTT
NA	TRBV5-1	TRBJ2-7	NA	CASRRDFDSYEQYF	TGCGCCAGCAGGAGGGACTTTGACTCCTACGAGCAGTACTTC
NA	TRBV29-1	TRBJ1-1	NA	CSDRDGNTEAFF	TGCAGCGACCGGGACGGTAACACTGAAGCTTTCTTT
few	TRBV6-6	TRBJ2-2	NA	CASTGAGELFF	TGTGCCAGCACGGGGGCCGGGGAGCTGTTTTTT
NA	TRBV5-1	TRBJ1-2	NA	CASSLDVGYTF	TGCGCCAGCAGCTTGGATGTTGGCTACACCTTC
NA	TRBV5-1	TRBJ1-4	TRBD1	CASSGDRGPSDEKLFF	TGCGCCAGCAGCGGGGACAGGGGGCCGTCAGATGAAAAACTGTTTTTT
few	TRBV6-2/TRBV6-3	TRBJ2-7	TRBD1	CASSEELGTGSYEQYF	TGTGCCAGCAGTGAGGAATTGGGGACAGGGTCCTACGAGCAGTACTTC
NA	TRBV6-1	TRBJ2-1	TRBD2	CASIERASGWSSYNEQFF	TGCGCCAGCATTGAAAGGGCTAGCGGGTGGAGCTCCTACAATGAGCAGTTCTTC
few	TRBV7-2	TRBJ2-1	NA	CASTDRGRGGYNEQFF	TGTGCCAGCACCGACAGGGGGCGGGGGGGCTACAATGAGCAGTTCTTC
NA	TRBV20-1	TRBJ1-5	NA	CSAKDGNQPQHF	TGCAGTGCAAAGGACGGAAATCAGCCCCAGCATTTT
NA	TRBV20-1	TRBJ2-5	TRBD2	CSAATSGGYQETQYF	TGCAGTGCAGCGACTAGCGGGGGGTACCAAGAGACCCAGTACTTC
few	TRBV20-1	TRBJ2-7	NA	CSASSRSESYEQYF	TGCAGTGCTAGTAGCCGGTCGGAAAGTTACGAGCAGTACTTC
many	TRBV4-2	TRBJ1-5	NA	CASSQEGNSFNQPQHF	TGTGCCAGCAGCCAAGAGGGAAACAGTTTCAATCAGCCCCAGCATTTT
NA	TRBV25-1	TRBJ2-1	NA	CASSEEGLSYNEQFF	TGTGCCAGCAGTGAGGAGGGGCTCTCCTACAATGAGCAGTTCTTC
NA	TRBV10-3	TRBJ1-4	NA	CAISESPAGEKLFF	TGTGCCATCAGTGAGTCTCCGGCTGGGGAAAAACTGTTTTTT
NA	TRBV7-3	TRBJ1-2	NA	CASSLTFQGSGYTF	TGTGCCAGCAGCTTAACGTTCCAGGGAAGCGGCTACACCTTC
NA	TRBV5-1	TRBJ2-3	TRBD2	CASSWLAGSHTDTQYF	TGCGCCAGCAGCTGGCTAGCGGGCTCGCACACAGATACGCAGTATTTT
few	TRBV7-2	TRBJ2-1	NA	CASSRGGIGYNEQFF	TGTGCCAGCAGCCGAGGCGGGATCGGGTACAATGAGCAGTTCTTC
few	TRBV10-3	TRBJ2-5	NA	CAISPGALEQETQYF	TGTGCCATCAGCCCGGGGGCCTTGGAACAAGAGACCCAGTACTTC
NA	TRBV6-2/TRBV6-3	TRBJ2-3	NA	CASSYSTLARDTQYF	TGTGCCAGCAGTTACTCGACTCTAGCCCGGGATACGCAGTATTTT
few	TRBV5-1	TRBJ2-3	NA	CASSLATEADTQYF	TGCGCCAGCAGCTTGGCCACAGAGGCCGATACGCAGTATTTT
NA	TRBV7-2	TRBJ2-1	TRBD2	CASSRPGTSGAGEQFF	TGTGCCAGCAGCCGGCCCGGGACTAGTGGTGCAGGAGAGCAGTTCTTC
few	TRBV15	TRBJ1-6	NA	CATSNRMSPGNSPLHF	TGTGCCACCAGCAATCGGATGTCGCCGGGGAATTCACCCCTCCACTTT
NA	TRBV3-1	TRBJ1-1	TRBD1	CASSPTVDRASREAFF	TGTGCCAGCAGCCCCACAGTGGACAGGGCATCCCGTGAAGCTTTCTTT
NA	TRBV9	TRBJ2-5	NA	CASSVSPADWETQYF	TGTGCCAGCAGCGTATCCCCAGCTGATTGGGAGACCCAGTACTTC
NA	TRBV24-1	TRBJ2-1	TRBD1	CATSDPGQNYYNEQFF	TGTGCCACCAGTGATCCGGGACAGAACTACTACAATGAGCAGTTCTTC
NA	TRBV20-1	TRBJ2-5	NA	CSARFLAEETQYF	TGCAGTGCTAGGTTTTTAGCGGAAGAGACCCAGTACTTC
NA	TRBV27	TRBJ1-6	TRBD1	CASSTDRESPLHF	TGTGCCAGCAGTACCGACAGGGAATCACCCCTCCACTTT
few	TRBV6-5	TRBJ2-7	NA	CASSYSPGKYEQYF	TGTGCCAGCAGTTACTCGCCTGGGAAGTACGAGCAGTACTTC
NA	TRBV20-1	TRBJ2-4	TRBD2	CSAREGLAGSKNIQYF	TGCAGTGCTAGAGAGGGACTAGCGGGAAGCAAAAACATTCAGTACTTC
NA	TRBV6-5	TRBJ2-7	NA	CASSYSSMATNEQYF	TGTGCTAGCAGTTACTCGAGTATGGCTACCAATGAGCAGTACTTC
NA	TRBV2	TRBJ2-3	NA	CASVGVDTQYF	TGTGCCAGCGTAGGCGTAGATACGCAGTATTTT
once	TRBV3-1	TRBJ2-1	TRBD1	CASRTTGGLGNEQFF	TGTGCCAGCAGAACAACAGGGGGCTTAGGGAATGAGCAGTTCTTC
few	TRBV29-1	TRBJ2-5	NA	CSVDREKETQYF	TGCAGCGTTGATAGGGAAAAAGAGACCCAGTACTTC
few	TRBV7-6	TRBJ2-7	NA	CASSLGGINEQYF	TGTGCCAGCAGCTTAGGGGGAATCAACGAGCAGTACTTC
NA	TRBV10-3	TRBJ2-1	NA	CAISDFEAGNNEQFF	TGTGCCATCAGTGACTTCGAGGCCGGTAACAATGAGCAGTTCTTC
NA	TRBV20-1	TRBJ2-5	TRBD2	CSARDTSGQETLYF	TGCAGTGCTAGAGATACTAGCGGCCAAGAGACCCTGTACTTC
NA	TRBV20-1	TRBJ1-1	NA	CSASPADTEAFF	TGCAGTGCTAGTCCGGCTGACACTGAAGCTTTCTTT
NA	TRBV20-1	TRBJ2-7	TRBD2	CSARDRTSGAYEQYF	TGCAGTGCTAGAGATCGGACTAGCGGGGCCTACGAGCAGTACTTC
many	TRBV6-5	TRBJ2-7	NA	CASSYLSEQYF	TGTGCCAGCAGTTACTTGAGCGAGCAGTACTTC
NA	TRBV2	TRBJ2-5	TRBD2	CASSESWGRDQYF	TGTGCCAGCAGTGAATCCTGGGGGAGGGACCAGTACTTC
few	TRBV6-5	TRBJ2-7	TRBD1	CASSSWDSLYEQYF	TGTGCCAGCAGTTCCTGGGACAGCCTGTACGAGCAGTACTTC
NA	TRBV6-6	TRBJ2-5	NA	CASSGSGYWGETQYF	TGTGCCAGCAGCGGGTCGGGATACTGGGGAGAGACCCAGTACTTC
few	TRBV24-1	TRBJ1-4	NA	CATSDLSGETNEKLFF	TGTGCCACCAGTGATTTGTCGGGGGAGACTAATGAAAAACTGTTTTTT
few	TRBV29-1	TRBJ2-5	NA	CSVEDGGWETQYF	TGCAGCGTTGAAGACGGGGGCTGGGAGACCCAGTACTTC
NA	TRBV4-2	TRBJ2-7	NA	CASSQPRDSNSYEQYF	TGTGCCAGCAGCCAACCTCGAGACTCGAACTCCTACGAGCAGTACTTC
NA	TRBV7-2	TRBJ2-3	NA	CASSKGLQSDTQYF	TGTGCCAGCAGCAAGGGACTCCAGTCAGATACGCAGTATTTT
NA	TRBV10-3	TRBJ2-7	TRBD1	CAISGGQGTYEQYF	TGTGCCATCAGTGGGGGACAGGGCACCTACGAGCAGTACTTC
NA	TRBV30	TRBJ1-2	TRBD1	CAGQGPSNYGYTF	TGTGCCGGACAGGGGCCCTCTAACTATGGCTACACCTTC
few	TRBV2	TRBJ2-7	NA	CASIRVAALSSYEQYF	TGTGCCAGCATTAGGGTAGCAGCTCTCAGCTCCTACGAGCAGTACTTC
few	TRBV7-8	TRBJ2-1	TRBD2	CASSHLSGSGNEQFF	TGTGCCAGCAGCCATCTTAGCGGGTCGGGGAATGAGCAGTTCTTC
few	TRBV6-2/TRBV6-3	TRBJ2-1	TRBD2	CASRLRLAGSYNEQFF	TGTGCCAGCAGACTCCGGCTAGCGGGGTCCTACAATGAGCAGTTCTTC
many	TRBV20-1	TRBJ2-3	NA	CSTDTQYF	TGCAGCACAGATACGCAGTATTTT
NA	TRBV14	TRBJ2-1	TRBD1	CASSRTGTGGYNEQFF	TGTGCCAGCAGCCGGACCGGGACAGGGGGCTACAATGAGCAGTTCTTC
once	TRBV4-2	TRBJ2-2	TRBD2	CASSQDAVAGGPGELFF	TGTGCCAGCAGCCAAGATGCGGTAGCGGGAGGGCCCGGGGAGCTGTTTTTT
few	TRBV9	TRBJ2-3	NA	CASSVEAASTDTQYF	TGTGCCAGCAGCGTAGAAGCGGCTAGCACAGATACGCAGTATTTT